The sequence of this TCR beta chain was determined in a study of blood T cells in healthy people across ages. The CDR3 loop spans 14 amino acids. CDR1 and CDR2 (germline): LGHDT, YNNKEL (reference sequence). V lost 4 bases to trimming and J lost 6 bases, with 16 bases between them. Combining a sample-barcoded 5' primer with a J-beta primer mix, a second PCR ran for about 6 to 11 cycles. TCRdb re-called the 5' RACE reads through MiXCR, storing one row per CDR3 protein. The table shows around 1,900,000 distinct CDR3 sequences, with 30% to 40% occurring only once. Points on this clonotype: No antigen is known for it.

Notes on the study in general: There was a strong correlation between TCR beta diversity and naive T cell percentage. Any changes in expanded clonotypes were possibly confounded, as donor CMV status remained unknown. Unsorted PBMC input precluded a conclusive naive versus antigen-experienced comparison. Calculation of diversity from one million T cells yielded estimates considered to be underestimates.

Sequenced input: blood. This receptor was identified in a human donor in good health. The chain has TRBV3-1 and TRBJ2-7; D is unclear. The CDR3 region has the DNA TGTGCCAGCAGCCGGTCTCCCGAGGTCGGCGAGCAGTACTTC. Protein sequence: CASSRSPEVGEQYF.